What follows is one T cell receptor (beta chain) and its context. CDR1 and CDR2 (germline): MGHRA, YSYEKL. CDR3 length equals 16 residues. Losses at the gene ends were 3 bases for V and 4 bases for J; bases not matched to a gene: 4. The repertoire was sequenced with immunoSEQ multiplex PCR; TCRdb's copy has only in-frame clones and lacks some. The table has 130,000 to 150,000 clones, about 94% seen once. This entry is derived from a study of control samples from healthy donors and cancer patients. V usage is TRBV4-1 and J usage is TRBJ2-3; 13 nucleotides match TRBD2. The specimen sequenced was PBMCs. The receptor's source is a man aged 55 to 70 with colorectal cancer. This chain's CDR3 is CASSQSGLAGSDTQYF. CDR3 nucleotide sequence: TGCGCCAGCAGCCAGTCGGGACTAGCGGGGTCAGATACGCAGTATTTT.